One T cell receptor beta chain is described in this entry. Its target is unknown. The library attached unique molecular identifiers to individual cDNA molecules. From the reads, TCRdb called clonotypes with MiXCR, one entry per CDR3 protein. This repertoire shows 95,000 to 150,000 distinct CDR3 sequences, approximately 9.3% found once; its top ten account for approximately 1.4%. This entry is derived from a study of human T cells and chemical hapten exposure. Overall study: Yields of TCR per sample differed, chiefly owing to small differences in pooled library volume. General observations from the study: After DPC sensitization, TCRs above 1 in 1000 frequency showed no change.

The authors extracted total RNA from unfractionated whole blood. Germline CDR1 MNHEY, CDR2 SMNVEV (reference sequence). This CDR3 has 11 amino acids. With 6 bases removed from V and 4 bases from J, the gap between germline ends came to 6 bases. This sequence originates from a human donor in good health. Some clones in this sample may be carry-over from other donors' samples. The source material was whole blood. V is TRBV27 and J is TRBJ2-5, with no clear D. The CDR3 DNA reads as TGTGCCAGCAGAGGGTCAGAGACCCAGTACTTC. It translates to CASRGSETQYF.